These 22 T cell receptor beta chains were sequenced from one sample in a study of blood T cell repertoires in COVID-19. Sequenced by immunoSEQ multiplex PCR; TCRdb stores in-frame clones only, minus some. Counted here are around 200,000 clones, 75% to 85% occurring once; the ten biggest clones make up around 9%. Sequenced sample: PBMCs or T cells enriched from blood (not recorded which). The receptors stem from a middle-aged man who had recovered from COVID-19.

The V gene is TRBV19, the J gene TRBJ1-5; D is possibly TRBD1 (5 bases). Per germline, CDR1 LNHDA and CDR2 SQIVND (reference sequence). The CDR3 loop spans 15 amino acids. V lost 1 base and J 7 bases, leaving 14 bases between the germline ends. The CDR3 nucleotides are TGTGCCAGTAGTATAGCGCGGGGGAGCAGGCAGCCCCAGCATTTT. Protein product: CASSIARGSRQPQHF.

In its sample, this clone was seen once. The gene calls are TRBV21-1 and TRBJ2-1; the table's D call, TRBD2, was not checked against the DNA. TRBV21-1 is a pseudogene. This CDR3 comprises 18 residues. The DNA for the CDR3 is TGTGCCAGCAGCGGCTTTGGGAGGGCACTTAGCTCCTACAATGAGCAGTTCTTC. This translates into CASSGFGRALSSYNEQFF.

The chain links TRBV27 to TRBJ1-1; 11 positions agree with TRBD1. The CDR3 loop spans 18 amino acids. Germline V gene lookup returns CDR1 MNHEY and CDR2 SMNVEV (reference sequence). Trimming removed 4 bases from V and 3 bases from J; junction bases left unmatched: 13. CDR3 loop: CASSSIRTGGVLDTEAFF. The CDR3 DNA reads as TGTGCCAGCAGTTCGATTCGGACAGGGGGCGTATTGGACACTGAAGCTTTCTTT.

The genes are TRBV19 and TRBJ2-1; D may be TRBD1 (5 bases). Germline loops: CDR1 LNHDA, CDR2 SQIVND (reference sequence). There are 17 residues in the CDR3. V was trimmed by 7 bases and J by 0 bases, leaving 19 bases between them. The CDR3 DNA follows: TGTGCCAGTAATAAACGGACACCACCCTCCTCCTACAATGAGCAGTTCTTC. Its protein is CASNKRTPPSSYNEQFF.

The genes are TRBV3-1 (or the pseudogene TRBV3-2) and TRBJ2-3; unclear D gene. Trimming stripped 0 bases from V and 8 bases from J, with 12 bases between. The CDR3 is 14 amino acids. Germline V gives CDR1 LGHDT, CDR2 YNNKEL (reference sequence). The CDR3 protein is CASSQEDWYSTQYF. CDR3 nucleotide sequence: TGTGCCAGCAGCCAAGAGGATTGGTACAGTACGCAGTATTTT.

V gene TRBV5-1 combines with J gene TRBJ1-1; TRBD1 is a possible D gene (6 bases). Trimming pared 2 bases from V and 2 bases from J, leaving 13 bases between. This CDR3 region has 15 residues. In germline, CDR1 is SGHRS, CDR2 YFSETQ. The CDR3 spells CASSLSGVGNTEAFF. As DNA, the CDR3 is TGCGCCAGCAGCTTATCAGGGGTCGGAAACACTGAAGCTTTCTTT.

About this clone: Because it lacks the conserved phenylalanine or tryptophan at the end, this CDR3 is likely a read error. The DNA is left out, because the CDR3 cannot be placed on it with certainty; the CDR3 is given as TCRdb lists it. The chain uses TRBV21-1 and TRBJ2-3; the table gives TRBD1 as D, unverified against the DNA. TRBV21-1 is a documented pseudogene. Inclusive of both ends, the CDR3 amounts to 11 amino acids. CDR3 sequence reads: CASSNGTGPWG.

The chain combines TRBV28 with TRBJ1-5; 8 bases are shared with TRBD1. Germline CDR1 reads MDHEN; CDR2 reads SYDVKM. After removal of 4 bases from V and 2 bases from J, the junction contained 4 bases not matched to a gene. The length of the CDR3 is 15 residues. The CDR3 spells CASSSDRVGNQPQHF. The CDR3 coding sequence is TGTGCCAGCAGTTCGGACAGGGTAGGCAATCAGCCCCAGCATTTT.

The rearrangement links TRBV9 to TRBJ2-1, with 8 bases identical to TRBD2. CDR1 is SGDLS, CDR2 YYNGEE, per germline. This CDR3 spans 14 amino acids. Trimming took 5 bases from V and 8 from J; bases not matched to a gene: 9. The CDR3 DNA reads TGTGCCAGCAGGAAGTTGGGAGCGGGGGATGAGCAGTTCTTC. Translating it yields CASRKLGAGDEQFF.

The chain links TRBV7-9 to TRBJ2-2; D is possibly TRBD2 (5 bases). The length of the CDR3 is 15 residues. Germline V lookup: CDR1 SEHNR, CDR2 FQNEAQ (reference sequence). V dropped 1 base and J dropped 6 bases, with 12 bases sitting between them. CDR3 protein: CASSLGGQLSGELFF. DNA for the CDR3: TGTGCCAGCAGCTTAGGAGGGCAGCTTTCCGGGGAGCTGTTTTTT.

V gene TRBV29-1 combines with J gene TRBJ1-2, with D hard to call. Between the trimmed V and J ends, which lost 8 bases and 3 bases, there was a span of 13 bases. The length of the CDR3 is 12 residues. Germline-derived CDR1 and CDR2 are SQVTM and ANQGSEA. The CDR3, as DNA: TGCAGCACTACCGGGAACGACTATGGCTACACCTTC. It yields the protein CSTTGNDYGYTF. The complete variable domain, with remaining parts taken from reference TRBV29-1 and TRBJ1-2, reads SAVISQKPSRDICQRGTSLTIQCQVDSQVTMMFWYRQQPGQSLTLIATANQGSEATYESGFVIDKFPISRPNLTFSTLTVSNMSPEDSSIYLCSTTGNDYGYTFGSGTRLTVV.

V and J are TRBV12-3 or TRBV12-4 and TRBJ1-1; weak D call: TRBD1 (5 bases). V was clipped by 5 bases and J by 5 bases, with 12 bases between them. The CDR3 extends over 13 amino acids. The CDR3 coding sequence is TGTGCCAGCAGTACCCTGCGACAGACTGAAGCTTTCTTT. This sequence encodes CASSTLRQTEAFF.

The V gene is TRBV24-1, the J gene TRBJ2-1; TRBD1 matches at 7 bases. The CDR3 is made up of 15 amino acids. With V trimmed by 9 bases and J by 3 bases, 10 bases remained unmatched. The germline V gene encodes CDR1 KGHDR and CDR2 SFDVKD. CDR3 nucleotide sequence: TGTGCCACCGCCTCCGGGACAGAGGACTACAATGAGCAGTTCTTC. This encodes CATASGTEDYNEQFF.

On this clone itself: Different DNA sequences within this sample yield the same CDR3. J is TRBJ2-7 and V is TRBV19; D call uncertain. Germline V gene data show CDR1 as LNHDA and CDR2 as SQIVND (reference sequence). This CDR3 comprises 12 residues. The germline V and J ends were trimmed by 3 bases and 3 bases, with 6 bases remaining between them. This chain's CDR3 is CASSIGGYEQYF. CDR3 in DNA: TGTGCCAGTAGTATCGGTGGCTACGAGCAGTACTTC.

The genes are TRBV7-3 and TRBJ2-1, with D possibly matching TRBD1 (6 bases). Trimming cost V 5 bases and J 7 bases, with 15 bases left between them. The germline CDR1 and CDR2 sequences are SGHTA and FQGTGA. CDR3 length equals 14 residues. The CDR3 spells CASSQLGGGNEQFF. The CDR3 bases are TGTGCCAGCAGCCAGTTAGGGGGTGGGAATGAGCAGTTCTTC. The full variable domain, with the rest looked up from reference TRBV7-3 and TRBJ2-1, is GAGVSQTPSNKVTEKGKYVELRCDPISGHTALYWYRQSLGQGPEFLIYFQGTGAADDSGLPNDRFFAVRPEGSVSTLKIQRTERGDSAVYLCASSQLGGGNEQFFGPGTRLTVL.

The V and J genes are TRBV30 and TRBJ1-2, with TRBD1 identical over 9 bases. The J segment lost 8 bases and the V segment lost 0 bases, leaving 10 bases of the junction unmatched. Germline V CDR1 and CDR2: GTSNPN, SVGIG (reference sequence). This CDR3 contains 15 residues. The CDR3 region has the DNA TGTGCCTGGAGTGTAAAGGGACAGGGCAGGTTCGGCTACACCTTC. Its translation: CAWSVKGQGRFGYTF.

The chain uses TRBV27 and TRBJ1-1; D remains unclear. The CDR3 totals 12 residues. Germline assignment: CDR1 MNHEY and CDR2 SMNVEV (reference sequence). The V end was cut by 4 bases, the J end by 10 bases, with 13 bases between. The CDR3 region has the DNA TGTGCCAGCAGTTCAGGTCGGCTGAGAGCTTTCTTT. Translating gives CASSSGRLRAFF.

The CDR3 reads CASSLGALGEKLFF. The CDR3 region has the DNA TGTGCCAGCAGTTTAGGGGCCCTTGGGGAAAAACTGTTTTTT. The chain is built from TRBV27 and TRBJ1-4; D is possibly TRBD1 (5 bases). This CDR3 has 14 residues. Germline lookup yields CDR1 MNHEY and CDR2 SMNVEV (reference sequence). The V gene lost 2 bases and the J gene lost 8 bases, with 12 bases spanning the gap.

Only one count was recorded for this clone. The J gene is TRBJ1-3, the V gene TRBV7-9; D is undetermined. V dropped 2 bases and J dropped 0 bases, with 5 bases sitting between them. The CDR3 contains 14 residues. Germline-derived CDR1 and CDR2 are SEHNR and FQNEAQ (reference sequence). The CDR3 loop is CASSLSGSGNTIYF. CDR3 in DNA: TGTGCCAGCAGCTTATCGGGCTCTGGAAACACCATATATTTT. Filled out from reference TRBV7-9 and TRBJ1-3, the complete variable domain reads DTGVSQNPRHKITKRGQNVTFRCDPISEHNRLYWYRQTLGQGPEFLTYFQNEAQLEKSRLLSDRFSAERPKGSFSTLEIQRTEQGDSAMYLCASSLSGSGNTIYFGEGSWLTVV.

The rearrangement links TRBV6-6 to TRBJ2-1; possibly TRBD2 for D (5 bases). CDR3 size: 14 residues. Germline V gene sequence: CDR1 MNHNY, CDR2 SVGAGI (reference sequence). The V and J ends lost 0 bases and 4 bases respectively, with 7 bases between them. The CDR3 nucleotides are TGTGCCAGCAGTTACTCGACTATATACAATGAGCAGTTCTTC. Amino acid sequence: CASSYSTIYNEQFF.

The chain joins TRBV29-1 to TRBJ1-1; D ambiguous. Trimming pared 8 bases from V and 2 bases from J, leaving 12 bases between. The CDR3 loop spans 12 amino acids. Germline V gene data show CDR1 as SQVTM and CDR2 as ANQGSEA. CDR3 in amino acids: CSYDTYNTEAFF. For the CDR3, the DNA is TGCAGCTACGACACCTATAACACTGAAGCTTTCTTT.

The chain combines TRBV5-6 with TRBJ1-2, with 7 bases fitting TRBD1. Germline-derived CDR1 and CDR2 are SGHDT and YYEEEE. V shed 1 base, J shed 7 bases, and the junction held 4 bases outside the gene matches. The CDR3 is 13 residues long. CDR3 sequence reads: CASSLRQGVGYTF. The CDR3 bases are TGTGCCAGCAGCTTGAGGCAGGGGGTTGGCTACACCTTC.